These 14 T cell receptor beta chains were all obtained from the same sample, sequenced in a study of early T cells in non-severe SARS-CoV-2 infection. TCRdb re-derived calls from the 5' RACE reads in MiXCR, one entry per CDR3 protein. The data contain tens of thousands of distinct CDR3 sequences, around 12% of them singletons. Sequenced material: whole blood, taken at baseline. These receptors were collected from an adult who was a healthcare worker with PCR-confirmed SARS-CoV-2 infection or an uninfected control (not recorded which).

This clonotype was observed a handful of times. The gene calls are TRBV27 and TRBJ2-4; 12 bases are a match to TRBD2. Germline CDR1 and CDR2: MNHEY and SMNVEV (reference sequence). With V trimmed by 5 bases and J by 5 bases, 10 bases remained unmatched. This CDR3 region has 17 residues. The CDR3 loop reads CASSLRSLAGGQNIQYF. The CDR3 DNA is TGTGCCAGCAGTCTACGCTCTCTAGCGGGGGGGCAAAACATTCAGTACTTC.

In nucleotides, the CDR3 is TGCAGCTCCCTGGGAGACGAGAACACTGAAGCTTTCTTT. This gives the protein CSSLGDENTEAFF. The chain links TRBV29-1 to TRBJ1-1; no reliable D call. The germline V and J ends were trimmed by 8 bases and 1 base, with 14 bases remaining between them. The CDR3 extends over 13 amino acids. Germline V gene sequence: CDR1 SQVTM, CDR2 ANQGSEA.

This clonotype was seen a handful of times. In nucleotides, the CDR3 is TGTGCCAGCAGCCAAGCCGGAGGGACGGGCTTTTTTTGGCCCCAGCATTTT. This sequence encodes CASSQAGGTGFFWPQHF. The chain is built from TRBV3-1 and TRBJ1-5; possible D gene TRBD1, 5 bases. Trimming shortened V by 1 base and J by 9 bases, and 22 bases separated the two germline ends. The CDR3 runs to 17 residues. Germline V gene lookup returns CDR1 LGHDT and CDR2 YNNKEL (reference sequence).

Ten or more counts support this clonotype. This rearrangement joins TRBV11-2 to TRBJ2-6; D is unclear. The V end lost 3 bases, the J end lost 0 bases, and 12 bases lay between the germline ends. CDR1 is SGHAT, CDR2 FQNNGV, per germline. CDR3 length: 17 residues. As DNA, the CDR3 is TGTGCCAGCAGCTTGGGCCCAAGGCGCTCTGGGGCCAACGTCCTGACTTTC. Protein product: CASSLGPRRSGANVLTF.

This clonotype turned up a few times. The chain couples TRBV20-1 to TRBJ2-3, with 14 bases lining up with TRBD2. Germline V CDR1 and CDR2: DFQATT, SNEGSKA (reference sequence). The J segment lost 4 bases and the V segment lost 6 bases, leaving 9 bases of the junction unmatched. The length of the CDR3 is 16 residues. CDR3 sequence: CSASGGLAGVADTQYF. Written as DNA, the CDR3 is TGCAGTGCCTCAGGGGGACTAGCGGGAGTCGCAGATACGCAGTATTTT.

The chain links TRBV6-5 to TRBJ2-1; 9 nucleotides line up with TRBD1. Per germline, CDR1 MNHEY and CDR2 SVGAGI. The CDR3 is 15 residues long. J lost 4 bases, V lost 4 bases, and 5 bases had no gene match. The DNA of the CDR3 is TGTGCCAGCAGTTCTACAGGGGGCAGGTACAATGAGCAGTTCTTC. The encoded protein is CASSSTGGRYNEQFF.

This clonotype was observed a handful of times. V is TRBV20-1 and J is TRBJ1-5, with D possibly matching TRBD1 (5 bases). The CDR3 covers 15 residues. The V end was cut by 3 bases, the J end by 0 bases, with 12 bases between. Germline V gives CDR1 DFQATT, CDR2 SNEGSKA (reference sequence). In DNA form, the CDR3 reads TGCAGTGCTAGTTACGGGGCAGATAGCAATCAGCCCCAGCATTTT. Protein: CSASYGADSNQPQHF.

A few counts support this clonotype. The chain employs TRBV7-3 and TRBJ1-1; D not certain. V was cut by 1 base and J by 4 bases, with 10 bases left in between. CDR1 and CDR2 (germline): SGHTA, FQGTGA. The CDR3 totals 14 residues. The CDR3 here is CASSLKEVGTEAFF. Written as DNA, the CDR3 is TGTGCCAGCAGCTTAAAGGAAGTGGGCACTGAAGCTTTCTTT. The full variable domain, rest sourced from reference TRBV7-3 and TRBJ1-1, is GAGVSQTPSNKVTEKGKYVELRCDPISGHTALYWYRQSLGQGPEFLIYFQGTGAADDSGLPNDRFFAVRPEGSVSTLKIQRTERGDSAVYLCASSLKEVGTEAFFGQGTRLTVV.

This clonotype has a count of ten or more. The chain joins TRBV5-1 to TRBJ2-5; D is undetermined. Germline CDR1 is SGHRS and CDR2 is YFSETQ. This CDR3 is 14 amino acids long. Trimming took 4 bases from V and 2 from J, leaving 12 bases between them. The CDR3, as DNA: TGCGCCAGCAGCCGACGGACGCCACAAGAGACCCAGTACTTC. Its protein is CASSRRTPQETQYF. Drawing the rest from reference TRBV5-1 and TRBJ2-5, the complete variable domain is KAGVTQTPRYLIKTRGQQVTLSCSPISGHRSVSWYQQTPGQGLQFLFEYFSETQRNKGNFPGRFSGRQFSNSRSEMNVSTLELGDSALYLCASSRRTPQETQYFGPGTRLLVL.

The CDR3 region is CAWSPLGGRSDEQYF. CDR3 in DNA: TGTGCCTGGAGTCCTCTGGGAGGGAGAAGCGACGAGCAGTACTTC. The V gene is TRBV30, the J gene TRBJ2-7; 7 positions match TRBD2. The CDR3 contains 15 residues. Germline lookup yields CDR1 GTSNPN and CDR2 SVGIG (reference sequence). Trimming cost V 2 bases and J 5 bases; bases outside gene matches: 12.

The chain is built from TRBV20-1 and TRBJ2-7; D may be TRBD2 (6 bases). The CDR3 is made up of 15 amino acids. V lost 0 bases and J lost 4, with 16 bases in between. The V gene's germline CDR1 is DFQATT and CDR2 SNEGSKA (reference sequence). The CDR3 here is CSARDPSGLTYEQYF. In DNA form, the CDR3 reads TGCAGTGCTAGAGACCCAAGCGGGTTAACGTACGAGCAGTACTTC.

J is TRBJ2-1 and V is TRBV7-8, with 10 bases fitting TRBD2. The CDR3 consists of 15 residues. V gave up 4 bases and J gave up 12 bases; unmatched junction bases: 12. Per germline, CDR1 SGHVS and CDR2 FQNEAQ. CDR3 bases: TGTGCCAGCAGCTGGCGCACTAGCGGGACTAGTAGGCAGTTCTTC. Translating gives CASSWRTSGTSRQFF.

This clonotype was seen a few times. The chain employs TRBV12-3 or TRBV12-4 and TRBJ2-7; D gene uncertain. Trimming took 1 base from V and 2 from J, leaving 12 bases between them. The CDR3 sequence is 15 residues long. The CDR3 DNA follows: TGTGCCAGCAGTTTAGACTTCGGCAGTACCTACGAGCAGTACTTC. Protein product: CASSLDFGSTYEQYF.

Ten or more counts support this clonotype. V usage is TRBV7-2 and J usage is TRBJ2-1; D assignment may be TRBD1 or TRBD2 (5 bases each). Germline CDR1 and CDR2: SGHTA and FQGNSA. V was cut by 4 bases and J by 3 bases, with 13 bases left in between. The CDR3 covers 15 residues. In nucleotides, the CDR3 is TGTGCCAGCAGCTCGGGACCTTTAGACTACAATGAGCAGTTCTTC. Its translation is CASSSGPLDYNEQFF.